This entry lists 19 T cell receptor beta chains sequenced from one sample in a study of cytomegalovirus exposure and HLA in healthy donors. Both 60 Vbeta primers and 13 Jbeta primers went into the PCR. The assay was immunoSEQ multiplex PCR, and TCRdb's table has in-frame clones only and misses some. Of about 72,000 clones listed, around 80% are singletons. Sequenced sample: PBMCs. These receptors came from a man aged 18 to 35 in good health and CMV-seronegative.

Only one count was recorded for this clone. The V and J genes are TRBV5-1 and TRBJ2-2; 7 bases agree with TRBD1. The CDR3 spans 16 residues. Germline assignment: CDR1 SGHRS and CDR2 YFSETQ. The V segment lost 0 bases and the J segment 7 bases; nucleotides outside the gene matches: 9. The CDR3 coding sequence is TGCGCCAGCAGCTTGGCCCCAGGGGGAAGAGGCGGGGAGCTGTTTTTT. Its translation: CASSLAPGGRGGELFF.

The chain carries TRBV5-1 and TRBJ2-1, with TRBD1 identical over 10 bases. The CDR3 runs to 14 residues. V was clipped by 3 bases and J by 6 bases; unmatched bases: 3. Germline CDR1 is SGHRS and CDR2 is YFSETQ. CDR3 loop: CASSSRDRGNEQFF. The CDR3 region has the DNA TGCGCCAGCAGCTCCCGGGACAGGGGCAATGAGCAGTTCTTC.

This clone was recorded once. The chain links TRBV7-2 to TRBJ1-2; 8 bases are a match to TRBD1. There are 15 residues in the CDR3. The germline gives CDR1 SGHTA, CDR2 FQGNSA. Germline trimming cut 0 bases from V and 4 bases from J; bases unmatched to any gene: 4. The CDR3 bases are TGTGCCAGCAGCTTAGCGGGGACAGGAGCCTATGGCTACACCTTC. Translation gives CASSLAGTGAYGYTF.

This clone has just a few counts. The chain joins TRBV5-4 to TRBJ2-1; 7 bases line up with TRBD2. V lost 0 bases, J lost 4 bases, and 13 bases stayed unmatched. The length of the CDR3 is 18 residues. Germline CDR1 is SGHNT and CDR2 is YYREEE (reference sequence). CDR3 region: CASSLVALKAGPYNEQFF. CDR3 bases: TGTGCCAGCAGCTTGGTCGCTCTTAAAGCGGGACCTTACAATGAGCAGTTCTTC.

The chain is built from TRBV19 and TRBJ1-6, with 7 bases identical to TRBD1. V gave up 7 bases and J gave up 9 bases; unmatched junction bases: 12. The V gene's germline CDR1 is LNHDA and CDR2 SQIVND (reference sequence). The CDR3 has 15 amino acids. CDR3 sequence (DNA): TGTGCCAGTACCCAAGTCGGGACAGTAGTTTCACCCCTCCACTTT. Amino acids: CASTQVGTVVSPLHF.

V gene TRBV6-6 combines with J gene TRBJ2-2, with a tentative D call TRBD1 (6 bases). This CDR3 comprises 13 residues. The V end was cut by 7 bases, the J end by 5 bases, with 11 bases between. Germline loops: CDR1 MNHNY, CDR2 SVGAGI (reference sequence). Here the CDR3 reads CASIFRGTGELFF. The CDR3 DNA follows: TGTGCCAGCATCTTCAGGGGAACCGGGGAGCTGTTTTTT.

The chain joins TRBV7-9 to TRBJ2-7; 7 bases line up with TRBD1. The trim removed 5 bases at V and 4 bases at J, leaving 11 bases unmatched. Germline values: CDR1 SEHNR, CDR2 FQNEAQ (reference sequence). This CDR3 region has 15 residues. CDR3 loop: CASSPKTGRGYEQYF. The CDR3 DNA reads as TGTGCCAGCAGCCCCAAGACAGGGAGAGGGTACGAGCAGTACTTC.

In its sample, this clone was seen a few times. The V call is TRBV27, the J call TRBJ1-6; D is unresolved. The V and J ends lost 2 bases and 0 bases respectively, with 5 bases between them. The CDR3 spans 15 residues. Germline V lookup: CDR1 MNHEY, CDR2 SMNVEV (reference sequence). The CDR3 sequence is CASSLTASYNSPLHF. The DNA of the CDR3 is TGTGCCAGCAGTTTAACAGCCTCCTATAATTCACCCCTCCACTTT.

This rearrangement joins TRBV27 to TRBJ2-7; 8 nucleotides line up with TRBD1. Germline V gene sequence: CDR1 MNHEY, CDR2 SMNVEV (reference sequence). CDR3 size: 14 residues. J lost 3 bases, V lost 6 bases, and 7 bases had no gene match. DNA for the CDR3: TGTGCCAGCAGCCCGACAGGGGCCGTCTACGAGCAGTACTTC. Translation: CASSPTGAVYEQYF.

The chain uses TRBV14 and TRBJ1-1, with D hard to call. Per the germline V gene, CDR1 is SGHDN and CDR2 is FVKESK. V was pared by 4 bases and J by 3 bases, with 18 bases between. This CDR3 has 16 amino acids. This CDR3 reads CASSPWISPGDTEAFF. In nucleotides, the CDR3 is TGTGCCAGCAGCCCATGGATCTCCCCCGGGGACACTGAAGCTTTCTTT.

CDR3 DNA: TGTGCCAGCAGCTTAAAACAGAACACTGAAGCTTTCTTT. This codes for CASSLKQNTEAFF. The chain is built from TRBV7-2 and TRBJ1-1; D unclear. Germline V gives CDR1 SGHTA, CDR2 FQGNSA. V shed 2 bases and J shed 1 base, with 5 bases lying between them. This CDR3 has 13 amino acids.

The CDR3 coding sequence is TGTGCCATCAGTCGGACAGGGGTGTCCTACGAGCAGTACTTC. It encodes CAISRTGVSYEQYF. The chain links TRBV10-3 to TRBJ2-7, with TRBD1 matching over 9 bases. The CDR3 totals 14 residues. Germline CDR1 reads ENHRY; CDR2 reads SYGVKD. V dropped 5 bases and J dropped 1; count of bases not matched to a gene: 3.

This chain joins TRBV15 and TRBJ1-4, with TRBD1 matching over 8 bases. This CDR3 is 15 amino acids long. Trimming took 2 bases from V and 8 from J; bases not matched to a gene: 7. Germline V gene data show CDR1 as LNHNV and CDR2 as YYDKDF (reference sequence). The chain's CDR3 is CATSRTGQGGEKLFF. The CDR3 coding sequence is TGTGCCACCAGCAGAACCGGACAGGGCGGCGAAAAACTGTTTTTT.

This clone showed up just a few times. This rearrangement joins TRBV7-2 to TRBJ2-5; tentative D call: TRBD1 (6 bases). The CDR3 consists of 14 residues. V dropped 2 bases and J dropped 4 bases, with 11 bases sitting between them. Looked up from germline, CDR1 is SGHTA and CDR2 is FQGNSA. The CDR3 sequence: CASSLKRGRETQYF. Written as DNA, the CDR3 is TGTGCCAGCAGCTTAAAGAGGGGGAGAGAGACCCAGTACTTC.

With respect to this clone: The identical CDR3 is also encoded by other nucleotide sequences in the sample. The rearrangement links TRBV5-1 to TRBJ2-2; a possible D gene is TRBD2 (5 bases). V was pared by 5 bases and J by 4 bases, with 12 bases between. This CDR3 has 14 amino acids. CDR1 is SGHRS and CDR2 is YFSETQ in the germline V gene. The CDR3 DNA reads TGCGCCAGCAGGGTCTCCGGGATCACCGGGGAGCTGTTTTTT. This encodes CASRVSGITGELFF.

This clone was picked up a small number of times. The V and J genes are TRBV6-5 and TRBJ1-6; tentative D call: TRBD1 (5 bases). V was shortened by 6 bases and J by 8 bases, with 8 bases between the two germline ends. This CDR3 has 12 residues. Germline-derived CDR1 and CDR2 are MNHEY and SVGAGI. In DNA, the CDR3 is TGTGCCAGCAGCTTCAGGGATTCACCCCTCCACTTT. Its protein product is CASSFRDSPLHF.

CDR3 sequence reads: CASSQDRGTQYF. The DNA for the CDR3 is TGTGCCAGCAGCCAAGATCGGGGTACGCAGTATTTT. The V call is TRBV14, the J call TRBJ2-3; TRBD2 is a possible D gene (5 bases). Trimming cost V 0 bases and J 8 bases, with 6 bases left between them. Germline V gene data show CDR1 as SGHDN and CDR2 as FVKESK. This CDR3 contains 12 residues.

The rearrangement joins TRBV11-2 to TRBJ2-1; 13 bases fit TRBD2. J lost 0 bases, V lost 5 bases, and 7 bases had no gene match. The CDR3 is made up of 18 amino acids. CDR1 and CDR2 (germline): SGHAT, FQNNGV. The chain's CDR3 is CASSPRLAGGHSYNEQFF. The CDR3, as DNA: TGTGCCAGCAGCCCGAGACTAGCGGGAGGTCACTCCTACAATGAGCAGTTCTTC.

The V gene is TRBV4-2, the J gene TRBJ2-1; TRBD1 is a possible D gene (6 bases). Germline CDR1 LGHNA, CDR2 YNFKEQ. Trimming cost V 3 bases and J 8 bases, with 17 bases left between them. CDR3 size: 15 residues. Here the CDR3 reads CASSHDPGTSDEQFF. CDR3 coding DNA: TGTGCCAGCAGCCATGACCCCGGGACAAGCGATGAGCAGTTCTTC.